These 21 T cell receptor beta chains were sequenced from one sample in a study of CD4 T cells in relation to SARS-CoV-2 and coronaviruses. The antigens of these receptors remain unknown. CD4+ T cells from unexposed donors were obtained before the COVID-19 pandemic (2011-2018). The cells were cultured for 9 to 11 days before CD4+ T cells were isolated. Repertoires were generated with immunoSEQ multiplex PCR, while TCRdb's copy carries only in-frame clones and drops some. The sample has roughly 25,000 clones, about four fifths seen once. Sequencing was performed on CD4+ T cells from PBMCs, cultured in vitro. These receptors all stem from a human donor in good health.

This clone was counted only a few times. J is TRBJ1-1 and V is TRBV29-1; D remains unclear. The CDR3 consists of 10 residues. Germline lookup yields CDR1 SQVTM and CDR2 ANQGSEA. The germline V and J ends were trimmed by 4 bases and 4 bases, with 4 bases remaining between them. CDR3 loop: CSVVFTEAFF. As DNA, the CDR3 is TGCAGCGTTGTTTTCACTGAAGCTTTCTTT.

This clone was seen only once. This chain uses TRBV12-5 with TRBJ2-5; D may be TRBD1 or TRBD2 (5 bases each). The V and J ends lost 7 bases and 7 bases respectively, with 19 bases between them. Germline V gene lookup returns CDR1 LGHNT and CDR2 FRNRAP. The CDR3 is 14 amino acids. This CDR3 is CASAPGLSNGTQYF. The CDR3 DNA follows: TGTGCTAGTGCCCCGGGGCTCAGCAATGGGACCCAGTACTTC.

This clone was counted between two and nine times. As DNA, the CDR3 is TGTGCCAGCAGCTGGGGACAGGGTTCGGGCTATGGCTACACCTTC. The encoded protein is CASSWGQGSGYGYTF. The genes are TRBV11-2 and TRBJ1-2; 9 nucleotides align to TRBD1. There are 15 residues in the CDR3. Unmatched junction bases numbered 7, after V lost 4 bases and J lost 4 bases. Germline CDR1 SGHAT, CDR2 FQNNGV. The full variable domain, with the rest looked up from reference TRBV11-2 and TRBJ1-2, is EAGVAQSPRYKIIEKRQSVAFWCNPISGHATLYWYQQILGQGPKLLIQFQNNGVVDDSQLPKDRFSAERLKGVDSTLKIQPAKLEDSAVYLCASSWGQGSGYGYTFGSGTRLTVV.

The genes are TRBV6-5 and TRBJ1-1, with D tentatively TRBD1 (5 bases). V was clipped by 0 bases and J by 4 bases, with 12 bases between them. The CDR3 has 15 residues. From germline, CDR1 is MNHEY and CDR2 SVGAGI. The DNA for the CDR3 is TGTGCCAGCAGTTACTCAGCAGGGTTCTTCACTGAAGCTTTCTTT. Protein: CASSYSAGFFTEAFF.

The chain recombines TRBV10-3 with TRBJ1-2; 9 bases are shared with TRBD1. This CDR3 is built from 14 residues. The V gene's germline CDR1 is ENHRY and CDR2 SYGVKD. V lost 0 bases, J lost 4 bases, and 0 bases stayed unmatched. CDR3 bases: TGTGCCATCAGTGAGTCGACAGGGGGCTATGGCTACACCTTC. Protein product: CAISESTGGYGYTF.

CDR3 residues: CASSHTATYNYGYTF. In nucleotides, the CDR3 is TGTGCCAGCAGTCACACAGCCACTTATAACTATGGCTACACCTTC. The V and J genes are TRBV27 and TRBJ1-2; the D is unclear. CDR3 length: 15 amino acids. Germline V gene sequence: CDR1 MNHEY, CDR2 SMNVEV (reference sequence). Trimming took off 5 bases at V and 1 base at J, with 14 bases between the two ends.

The rearrangement joins TRBV11-2 to TRBJ2-6, with D perhaps TRBD2 (6 bases). CDR1 SGHAT and CDR2 FQNNGV come from the germline V gene. The CDR3 is 16 residues long. V lost 3 bases and J 0 bases, leaving 9 bases between the germline ends. CDR3 nucleotide sequence: TGTGCCAGCAGCTTGCGGGGTCCCTCTGGGGCCAACGTCCTGACTTTC. Translating it yields CASSLRGPSGANVLTF.

This chain links TRBV3-1 (or the pseudogene TRBV3-2) with TRBJ1-2; D gene unclear. The CDR3 sequence is 14 residues long. Germline values: CDR1 LGHDT, CDR2 YNNKEL (reference sequence). Trimming shortened V by 6 bases and J by 0 bases, and 11 bases separated the two germline ends. CDR3 sequence reads: CASSLGSANYGYTF. The CDR3 coding sequence is TGTGCCAGCAGTCTAGGGTCGGCTAACTATGGCTACACCTTC.

This sequence joins TRBV10-1 and TRBJ2-3, with 7 positions matching TRBD2. Germline V gives CDR1 WNHNN, CDR2 SYGVQD (reference sequence). V lost 2 bases, J lost 2 bases, and 4 bases stayed unmatched. This CDR3 is built from 15 residues. The CDR3 here is CASSEGLGFTDTQYF. The DNA of the CDR3 is TGCGCCAGCAGTGAGGGACTAGGCTTCACAGATACGCAGTATTTT.

V is TRBV19 and J is TRBJ2-7; either TRBD1 or TRBD2 may supply D (6 bases each). V lost 3 bases, J lost 0 bases, and 9 bases lay in between. Germline V gene data show CDR1 as LNHDA and CDR2 as SQIVND (reference sequence). The CDR3 extends over 14 amino acids. This CDR3 is CASSIGGGSYEQYF. The CDR3 DNA reads TGTGCCAGTAGTATCGGGGGCGGCTCCTACGAGCAGTACTTC.

The V call is TRBV12-5, the J call TRBJ2-3; D unresolved. CDR3 size: 15 residues. The V gene's germline CDR1 is LGHNT and CDR2 FRNRAP. V was pared by 2 bases and J by 2 bases, with 11 bases between. The CDR3 region is CASGLSGQHTDTQYF. CDR3 DNA: TGTGCTAGTGGTTTGTCTGGGCAGCACACAGATACGCAGTATTTT.

This chain links TRBV7-2 with TRBJ2-5, with D perhaps assigned TRBD1 or TRBD2 (5 bases each). CDR3 size: 16 residues. The V end lost 5 bases, the J end lost 2 bases, and 18 bases lay between the germline ends. CDR1 and CDR2 from the germline V gene are SGHTA and FQGNSA. The CDR3, as DNA: TGTGCCAGCAGCCTCCCCCCTCGGGGCTATCAAGAGACCCAGTACTTC. As protein: CASSLPPRGYQETQYF.

The J gene is TRBJ2-1, the V gene TRBV4-3, with 7 bases identical to TRBD2. There are 13 residues in the CDR3. Germline CDR1 reads LGHNA; CDR2 reads YSLEER. V lost 3 bases to trimming and J lost 8 bases; unmatched junction nucleotides: 4. The DNA of the CDR3 is TGCGCCAGCAGCCAGCGGACTAGGTATGAGCAGTTCTTC. Translated, it gives CASSQRTRYEQFF.

The chain employs TRBV6-6 and TRBJ1-5, with a tentative D call TRBD1 (5 bases). V lost 5 bases, J lost 5 bases, and 13 bases lay in between. Germline-derived CDR1 and CDR2 are MNHNY and SVGAGI (reference sequence). The CDR3 runs 14 residues. The CDR3 loop reads CASSRAGYDQPQHF. In DNA, the CDR3 is TGTGCCAGCAGTAGGGCAGGGTACGATCAGCCCCAGCATTTT.

The rearrangement links TRBV12-5 to TRBJ1-5; TRBD1 matches at 8 bases. The CDR3 loop spans 16 amino acids. Losses at the gene ends were 5 bases for V and 2 bases for J; bases not matched to a gene: 8. Germline V gene lookup returns CDR1 LGHNT and CDR2 FRNRAP. The CDR3 loop is CASGPDRVFGNQPQHF. As DNA, the CDR3 is TGTGCTAGTGGTCCGGACAGGGTGTTTGGCAATCAGCCCCAGCATTTT.

This clone was counted once. The chain couples TRBV6-1 to TRBJ1-1, with D unresolved. Germline CDR1 MNHNS, CDR2 SASEGT. The V gene lost 6 bases and the J gene lost 7 bases, with 18 bases spanning the gap. This CDR3 is built from 14 residues. CDR3 in amino acids: CASRVSRADDEAFF. The CDR3, as DNA: TGTGCCAGCAGGGTGAGCCGGGCCGACGATGAAGCTTTCTTT.

The table lists this clone with a few counts. The chain links TRBV2 to TRBJ1-1, with a tentative D call TRBD1 (5 bases). The CDR3 contains 13 residues. Trimming cost V 7 bases and J 8 bases, with 17 bases left between them. The germline gives CDR1 SNHLY, CDR2 FYNNEI. As DNA, the CDR3 is TGTGCCAGCACCCAGGGAGGGATCCGAGAAGCTTTCTTT. It encodes CASTQGGIREAFF.

The chain has TRBV2 and TRBJ2-3; a possible D gene is TRBD2 (5 bases). The CDR3 loop spans 17 amino acids. Trimming took 7 bases from V and 5 from J, leaving 25 bases between them. Germline CDR1 is SNHLY and CDR2 is FYNNEI. The CDR3 coding sequence is TGTGCCAGCAACCCCTCGACGGGGATGAGTAGGAAAGATACGCAGTATTTT. Translation: CASNPSTGMSRKDTQYF.

This rearrangement joins TRBV5-6 to TRBJ1-1, with TRBD1 matching over 9 bases. CDR1 and CDR2 (germline): SGHDT, YYEEEE. V lost 3 bases, J lost 3 bases, and 9 bases stayed unmatched. This CDR3 region has 16 residues. The CDR3 here is CASSSGTGSGDTEAFF. The CDR3 bases are TGTGCCAGCAGCTCCGGGACAGGGTCGGGGGACACTGAAGCTTTCTTT.

The CDR3 DNA reads as TGTGCCAGCAGCTCCGGGACTAGCGGGGGGGGTCGAGGAGAGACCCAGTACTTC. Encoded protein: CASSSGTSGGGRGETQYF. The genes are TRBV11-2 and TRBJ2-5; TRBD2 agrees at 16 bases. J was trimmed by 4 bases and V by 4 bases; bases with no gene match: 9. This CDR3 is 18 amino acids long. Germline assignment: CDR1 SGHAT and CDR2 FQNNGV. Filled out from reference TRBV11-2 and TRBJ2-5, the complete variable domain reads EAGVAQSPRYKIIEKRQSVAFWCNPISGHATLYWYQQILGQGPKLLIQFQNNGVVDDSQLPKDRFSAERLKGVDSTLKIQPAKLEDSAVYLCASSSGTSGGGRGETQYFGPGTRLLVL.

This chain connects TRBV30 to TRBJ2-1; D gene uncertain. V lost 4 bases and J lost 8, with 15 bases in between. In germline, CDR1 is GTSNPN, CDR2 SVGIG (reference sequence). The CDR3 has 13 amino acids. The CDR3 DNA reads TGTGCCTGGAACGGACCGCAGCGATATGAGCAGTTCTTC. This translates into CAWNGPQRYEQFF.